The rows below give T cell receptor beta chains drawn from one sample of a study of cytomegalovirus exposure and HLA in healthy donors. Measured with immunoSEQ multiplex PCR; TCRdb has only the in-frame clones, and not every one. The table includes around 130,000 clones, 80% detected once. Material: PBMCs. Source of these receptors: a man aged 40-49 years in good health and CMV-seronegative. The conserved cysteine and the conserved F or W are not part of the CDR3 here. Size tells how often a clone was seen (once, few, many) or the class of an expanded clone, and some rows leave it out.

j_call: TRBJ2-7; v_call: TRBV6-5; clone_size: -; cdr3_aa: ARSYSSQGVPYEQY
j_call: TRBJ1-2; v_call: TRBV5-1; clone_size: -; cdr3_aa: ASSLAGDGYT
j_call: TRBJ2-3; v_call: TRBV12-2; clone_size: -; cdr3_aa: ASRQAGLAGPDTQY
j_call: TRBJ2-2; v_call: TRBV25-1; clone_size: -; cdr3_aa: ASSETSGSKNTGELF
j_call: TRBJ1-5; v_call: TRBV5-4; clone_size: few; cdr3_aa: ASSLGLGDQPQH
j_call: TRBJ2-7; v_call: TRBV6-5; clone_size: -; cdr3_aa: ASSQGAEQY
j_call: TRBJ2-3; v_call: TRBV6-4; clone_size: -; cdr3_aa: ASSGAGGTDTQY
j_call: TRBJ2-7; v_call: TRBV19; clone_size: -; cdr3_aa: ASSPDSYEQY
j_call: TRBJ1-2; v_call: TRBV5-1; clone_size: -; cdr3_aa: ASSLQGSNYGYT
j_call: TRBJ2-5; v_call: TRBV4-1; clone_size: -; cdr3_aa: ASSQVSGKETQY
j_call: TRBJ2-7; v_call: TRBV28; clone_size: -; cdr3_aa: ASSLWDRGHEQY
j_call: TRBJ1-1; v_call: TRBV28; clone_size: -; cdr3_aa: ATTGGGFRTEAF
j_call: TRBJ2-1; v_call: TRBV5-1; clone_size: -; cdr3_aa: ASSSSGGAVNEQF
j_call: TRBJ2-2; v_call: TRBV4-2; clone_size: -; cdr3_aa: ASSQEQNANTGELF
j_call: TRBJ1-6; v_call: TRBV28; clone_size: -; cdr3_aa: ASNPQGLNNSPLH
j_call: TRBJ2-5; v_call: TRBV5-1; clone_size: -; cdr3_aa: ASSLGVGLETQY
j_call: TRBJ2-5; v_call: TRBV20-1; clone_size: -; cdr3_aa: SDSLHETQY
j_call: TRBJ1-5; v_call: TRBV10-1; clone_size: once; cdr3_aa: ASTITGALPQH
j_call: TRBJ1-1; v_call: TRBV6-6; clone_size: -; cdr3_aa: ASSQGATYTEAF
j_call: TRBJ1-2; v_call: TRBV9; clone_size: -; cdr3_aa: ASSPPTGSNYGYT
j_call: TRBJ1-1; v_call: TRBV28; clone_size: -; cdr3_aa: ASSPGQGYTEAF
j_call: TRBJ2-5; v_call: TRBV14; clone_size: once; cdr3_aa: ASSQGTGRVETQY
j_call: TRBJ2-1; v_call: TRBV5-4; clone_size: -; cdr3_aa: ASSPPGGLAAHNEQF
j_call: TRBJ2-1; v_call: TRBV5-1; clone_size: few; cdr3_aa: ASSTTSGGSYNEQF
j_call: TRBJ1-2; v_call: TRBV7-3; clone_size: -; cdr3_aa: ASSPGTGSYGYT
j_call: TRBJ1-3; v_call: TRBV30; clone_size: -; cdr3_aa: ALGHGNTIY
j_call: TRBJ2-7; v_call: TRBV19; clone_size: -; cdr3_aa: ASSMSGGSSYEQY
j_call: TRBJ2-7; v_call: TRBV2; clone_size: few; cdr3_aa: ASSFQLAGEYEQY
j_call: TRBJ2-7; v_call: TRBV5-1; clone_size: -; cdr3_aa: ASSLGRTGRDEQY
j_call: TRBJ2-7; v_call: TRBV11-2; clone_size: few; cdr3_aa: ASRTQQGSYEQY
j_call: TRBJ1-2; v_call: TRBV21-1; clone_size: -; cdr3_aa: ASSKGDRGDYGYT
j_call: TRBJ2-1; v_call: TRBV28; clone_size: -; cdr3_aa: ASRGGTSGRRYEQF
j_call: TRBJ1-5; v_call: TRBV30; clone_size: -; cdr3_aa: AWSVVQGTAQH
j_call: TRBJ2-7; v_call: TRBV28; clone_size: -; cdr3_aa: ASSLVGSDFYRRYEQY
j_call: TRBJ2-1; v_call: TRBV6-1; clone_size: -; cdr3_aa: ASSVRESSYNEQF
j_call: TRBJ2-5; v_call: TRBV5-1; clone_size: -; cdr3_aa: ASSLAGGETQY
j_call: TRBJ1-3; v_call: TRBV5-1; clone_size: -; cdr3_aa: ASSPQGVWNTIY
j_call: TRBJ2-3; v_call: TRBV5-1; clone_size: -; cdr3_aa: ASSLAPVPTSTDTQY
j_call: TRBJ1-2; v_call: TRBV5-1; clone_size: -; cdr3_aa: ASSLEAVGGNYGYT
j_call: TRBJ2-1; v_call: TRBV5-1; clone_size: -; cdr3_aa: ASSLDGQGFNEQF
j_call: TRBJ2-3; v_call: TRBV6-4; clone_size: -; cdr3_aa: ASSDRGRGSTDTQY
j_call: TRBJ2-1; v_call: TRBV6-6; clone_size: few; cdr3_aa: ASSSPGQGYNEQF
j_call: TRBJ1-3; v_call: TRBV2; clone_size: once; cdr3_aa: ASSLLGTADGNTIY
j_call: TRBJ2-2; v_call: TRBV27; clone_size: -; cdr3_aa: ASSGTSGTNTGELF
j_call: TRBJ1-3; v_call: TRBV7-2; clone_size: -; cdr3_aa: ASSPRQGAAYTIY
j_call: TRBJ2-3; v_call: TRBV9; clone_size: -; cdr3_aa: ASSVETVPNTQY
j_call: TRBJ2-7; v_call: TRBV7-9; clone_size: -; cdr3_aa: ASSLDRPGEY
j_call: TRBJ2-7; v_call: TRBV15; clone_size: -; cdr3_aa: ATSEEQNSHEQY
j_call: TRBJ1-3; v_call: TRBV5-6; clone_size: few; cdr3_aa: ASSPGGIGNTIY
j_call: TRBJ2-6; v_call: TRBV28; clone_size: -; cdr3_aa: ASRGQGLSGANVLT
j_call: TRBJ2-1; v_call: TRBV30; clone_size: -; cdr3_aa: AWSIVEQF
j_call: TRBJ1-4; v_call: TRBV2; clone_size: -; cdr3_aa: ASSQGGGTNVY
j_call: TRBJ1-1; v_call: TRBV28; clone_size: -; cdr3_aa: ASSWNRITEAF
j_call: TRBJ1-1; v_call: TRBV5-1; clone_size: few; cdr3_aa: ASSLATENTEAF
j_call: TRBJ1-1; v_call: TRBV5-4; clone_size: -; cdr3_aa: ASSSVGQMNTEAF
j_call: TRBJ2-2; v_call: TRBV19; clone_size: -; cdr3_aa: ASTRQGTTAGELF
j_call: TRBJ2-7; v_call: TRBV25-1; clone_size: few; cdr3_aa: ASSEFTGARQY
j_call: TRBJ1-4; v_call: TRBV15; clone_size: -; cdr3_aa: ATNRGANEKLF
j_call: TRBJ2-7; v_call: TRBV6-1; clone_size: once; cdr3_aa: ASSIQQGAYEQY